Each of the 31 T cell receptor beta chains below was sequenced from the same sample in a study of blood T cell repertoires in COVID-19. Assay used: immunoSEQ multiplex PCR; TCRdb lists only in-frame clones, some missing. Here the sample spans 400,000 or so clones, 80% to 90% being singletons. Sequencing input: peripheral blood. Receptor source: a man in his late teens or twenties with COVID-19, enrolled during active disease.

The chain has TRBV20-1 and TRBJ2-1; D is perhaps TRBD1 (5 bases). V lost 4 bases and J 10 bases, leaving 11 bases between the germline ends. This CDR3 is 11 amino acids long. The V gene's germline CDR1 is DFQATT and CDR2 SNEGSKA (reference sequence). The CDR3 sequence is CSATYRLEQFF. The CDR3 DNA sequence: TGCAGTGCTACTTACAGGCTCGAGCAGTTCTTC.

This sequence joins TRBV19 and TRBJ2-3; 9 bases are shared with TRBD2. The CDR3 has 20 amino acids. Germline V CDR1 and CDR2: LNHDA, SQIVND (reference sequence). Germline trimming cut 5 bases from V and 1 base from J; bases unmatched to any gene: 19. For the CDR3, the DNA is TGTGCCAGTAGTTCCCCCCGGGGGTTTAGCGGGAGCGGACGCACAGATACGCAGTATTTT. Its translation is CASSSPRGFSGSGRTDTQYF.

The genes are TRBV6-4 and TRBJ1-2; the match to TRBD1 covers 10 bases. The CDR3 is made up of 15 amino acids. Germline V gene sequence: CDR1 MRHNA, CDR2 SNTAGT. Trimming removed 6 bases from V and 3 bases from J; junction bases left unmatched: 7. The CDR3 protein is CASRPDRGRDYGYTF. The CDR3 nucleotides read TGTGCCAGCAGGCCAGACAGGGGGCGCGACTATGGCTACACCTTC.

This chain's CDR3 is CASTPGQTISGANVLTF. Written as DNA, the CDR3 is TGTGCCAGCACTCCGGGACAAACGATCTCTGGGGCCAACGTCCTGACTTTC. The rearrangement uses TRBV25-1 and TRBJ2-6, with D perhaps TRBD1 (6 bases). In germline, CDR1 is MGHDK, CDR2 SYGVNS. The V end lost 7 bases, the J end lost 0 bases, and 16 bases lay between the germline ends. CDR3 length: 17 amino acids. Full variable domain (remainder filled in from reference TRBV25-1 and TRBJ2-6): EADIYQTPRYLVIGTGKKITLECSQTMGHDKMYWYQQDPGMELHLIHYSYGVNSTEKGDLSSESTVSRIRTEHFPLTLESARPSHTSQYLCASTPGQTISGANVLTFGAGSRLTVL.

The chain employs TRBV6-5 and TRBJ2-5, with TRBD1 matching 7 bases. The CDR3 runs to 14 residues. The V and J ends lost 8 bases and 1 base, in that order; junction bases with no gene match: 7. Per the germline V gene, CDR1 is MNHEY and CDR2 is SVGAGI. The CDR3 here is CASGIDRVQETQYF. CDR3 in DNA: TGTGCCAGCGGAATCGACAGGGTCCAAGAGACCCAGTACTTC.

The chain has TRBV4-1 and TRBJ1-4; D ambiguous. Germline loops: CDR1 MGHRA, CDR2 YSYEKL. Trimming cost V 0 bases and J 8 bases, with 10 bases left between them. The CDR3 totals 14 residues. The CDR3 loop reads CASSQERGNEKLFF. In DNA form, the CDR3 reads TGCGCCAGCAGCCAAGAGCGAGGGAACGAAAAACTGTTTTTT.

The chain has TRBV7-2 and TRBJ2-2; D is possibly TRBD2 (5 bases). The CDR3 is 18 residues long. V was clipped by 2 bases and J by 0 bases, with 16 bases between them. From germline, CDR1 is SGHTA and CDR2 FQGNSA. CDR3 sequence reads: CASSLRYFRAANTGELFF. Here the CDR3 DNA reads TGTGCCAGCAGCTTAAGGTATTTTAGAGCGGCGAACACCGGGGAGCTGTTTTTT. The variable domain in full, completed from reference TRBV7-2 and TRBJ2-2, reads GAGVSQSPSNKVTEKGKDVELRCDPISGHTALYWYRQSLGQGLEFLIYFQGNSAPDKSGLPSDRFSAERTGGSVSTLTIQRTQQEDSAVYLCASSLRYFRAANTGELFFGEGSRLTVL.

This chain joins TRBV18 and TRBJ2-7, with a weak D call TRBD2 (5 bases). Germline loops: CDR1 KGHSH, CDR2 LQKENI. The V gene lost 3 bases and the J gene lost 7 bases, with 16 bases spanning the gap. The CDR3 has 14 amino acids. In DNA form, the CDR3 reads TGTGCCAGCTCACCGCCCGGGCCCACGGGGGAGCAGTACTTC. Translated: CASSPPGPTGEQYF. The variable domain in full, completed from reference TRBV18 and TRBJ2-7, reads NAGVMQNPRHLVRRRGQEARLRCSPMKGHSHVYWYRQLPEEGLKFMVYLQKENIIDESGMPKERFSAEFPKEGPSILRIQQVVRGDSAAYFCASSPPGPTGEQYFGPGTRLTVT.

About this clone itself: It may be a read error: a sequence one base away is much more abundant. Different DNA sequences within this sample yield the same CDR3. The chain carries TRBV7-2 and TRBJ2-7; 8 positions agree with TRBD2. V trimming: 6 bases; J trimming: 7 bases; junction bases outside the gene matches: 14. This CDR3 has 15 residues. Germline V gene lookup returns CDR1 SGHTA and CDR2 FQGNSA. This chain's CDR3 is CASSPGGGVISEQYF. CDR3 bases: TGTGCCAGCAGTCCCGGGGGGGGCGTGATATCGGAGCAGTACTTC.

This clone was counted only a few times. The rearrangement links TRBV7-9 to TRBJ2-1; 9 positions agree with TRBD2. The V and J ends lost 5 bases and 6 bases, in that order; junction bases with no gene match: 8. CDR3 size: 15 residues. Germline V CDR1 and CDR2: SEHNR, FQNEAQ (reference sequence). CDR3 coding DNA: TGTGCCAGCAGCCCGAGCGGGAGGAGGGGCAATGAGCAGTTCTTC. This sequence encodes CASSPSGRRGNEQFF.

The chain carries TRBV13 and TRBJ1-1; D is perhaps TRBD1 (5 bases). CDR3 length: 12 residues. CDR1 is PRHDT and CDR2 is FYEKMQ in the germline V gene (reference sequence). Trimming pared 5 bases from V and 6 bases from J, leaving 10 bases between. The CDR3 DNA sequence: TGTGCCAGCAGCCAATGGGGGGCTGAAGCTTTCTTT. It translates to CASSQWGAEAFF. Variable domain in full (rest from reference TRBV13 and TRBJ1-1): AAGVIQSPRHLIKEKRETATLKCYPIPRHDTVYWYQQGPGQDPQFLISFYEKMQSDKGSIPDRFSAQQFSDYHSELNMSSLELGDSALYFCASSQWGAEAFFGQGTRLTVV.

The J gene is TRBJ2-2, the V gene TRBV7-6; 9 bases align to TRBD1. Trimming cost V 2 bases and J 6 bases; bases outside gene matches: 7. This CDR3 has 16 amino acids. The V gene's germline CDR1 is SGHVS and CDR2 FNYEAQ. CDR3 sequence reads: CASSLSGTGLPGELFF. The CDR3 DNA reads TGTGCCAGCAGCTTATCCGGGACAGGGTTGCCCGGGGAGCTGTTTTTT. Based on the CDR3 plus reference TRBV7-6 and TRBJ2-2, the full variable domain is GAGVSQSPRYKVTKRGQDVALRCDPISGHVSLYWYRQALGQGPEFLTYFNYEAQQDKSGLPNDRFSAERPEGSISTLTIQRTEQRDSAMYRCASSLSGTGLPGELFFGEGSRLTVL.

This clone has only one observation. The chain uses TRBV11-2 and TRBJ1-1; tentatively, D is TRBD1 (6 bases). The V and J ends lost 0 bases and 7 bases respectively, with 15 bases between them. This CDR3 is built from 15 residues. Germline lookup yields CDR1 SGHAT and CDR2 FQNNGV. This chain's CDR3 is CASSLDLGGVSEAFF. CDR3 nucleotide sequence: TGTGCCAGCAGCTTAGATCTTGGGGGCGTGAGTGAAGCTTTCTTT.

The rearrangement links TRBV2 to TRBJ1-2; no reliable D call. The V end lost 6 bases, the J end lost 5 bases, and 19 bases lay between the germline ends. CDR1 SNHLY and CDR2 FYNNEI come from the germline V gene. The CDR3 extends over 15 amino acids. The CDR3 here is CASRTHQKPPYGYTF. As DNA, the CDR3 is TGTGCCAGCAGAACCCATCAGAAACCCCCATATGGCTACACCTTC.

The chain joins TRBV3-1 (or the pseudogene TRBV3-2) to TRBJ2-1, with TRBD2 identical over 10 bases. V shed 0 bases, J shed 6 bases, and the junction held 14 bases outside the gene matches. The CDR3 runs to 19 residues. Germline CDR1 LGHDT, CDR2 YNNKEL (reference sequence). The CDR3 sequence is CASSQDGRASGSVFNEQFF. In DNA form, the CDR3 reads TGTGCCAGCAGCCAAGACGGTAGGGCTAGCGGGAGTGTGTTCAATGAGCAGTTCTTC.

This rearrangement joins TRBV12-3 or TRBV12-4 to TRBJ2-5; D is uncertain. The CDR3 covers 13 residues. Trimming stripped 1 base from V and 8 bases from J, with 11 bases between. For the CDR3, the DNA is TGTGCCAGCAGTTTAGTCGTCAGAAATACCCAGTACTTC. Encoded protein: CASSLVVRNTQYF.

V usage is TRBV2 and J usage is TRBJ2-5; 7 bases match TRBD2. CDR1 and CDR2 from the germline V gene are SNHLY and FYNNEI. The CDR3 extends over 15 amino acids. The V and J ends lost 6 bases and 5 bases, in that order; junction bases with no gene match: 12. CDR3 nucleotide sequence: TGTGCCAGCAGGCTAGAGCGGGGACCCATCGAGACCCAGTACTTC. Its translation: CASRLERGPIETQYF.

This chain uses TRBV2 with TRBJ1-6, with 7 bases matching TRBD1. CDR1 SNHLY and CDR2 FYNNEI come from the germline V gene. Trimming took 7 bases from V and 0 from J; bases not matched to a gene: 6. CDR3 length: 16 residues. CDR3 DNA: TGTGCCAGCACCGTGACAGGGAGCTCCTATAATTCACCCCTCCACTTT. This gives the protein CASTVTGSSYNSPLHF.

V and J are TRBV24-1 and TRBJ2-4; TRBD1 is a possible D gene (6 bases). CDR1 and CDR2 (germline): KGHDR, SFDVKD. The CDR3 is made up of 12 amino acids. V lost 7 bases and J lost 8, with 11 bases in between. The chain's CDR3 is CATSGQGHIQYF. The DNA of the CDR3 is TGTGCCACCAGCGGGCAGGGGCACATTCAGTACTTC.

The rearrangement links TRBV30 to TRBJ2-1; 9 nucleotides align to TRBD2. There are 15 residues in the CDR3. Losses at the gene ends were 4 bases for V and 3 bases for J; bases not matched to a gene: 7. The germline gives CDR1 GTSNPN, CDR2 SVGIG (reference sequence). The CDR3 region is CAWTEAGGFYNEQFF. As DNA, the CDR3 is TGTGCCTGGACGGAAGCGGGAGGTTTCTACAATGAGCAGTTCTTC.

V gene TRBV5-4 combines with J gene TRBJ2-5; D is undetermined. Looked up from germline, CDR1 is SGHNT and CDR2 is YYREEE (reference sequence). CDR3 size: 13 residues. V was trimmed by 1 base and J by 4 bases, leaving 8 bases between them. The DNA of the CDR3 is TGTGCCAGCAGCTTGTTCAGTGCAGAGACCCAGTACTTC. It is translated as CASSLFSAETQYF.

The rearrangement uses TRBV7-2 and TRBJ1-6; D gene ambiguous. Trimming left V 1 base short and J 6 bases short, with 10 bases between. Germline V gene sequence: CDR1 SGHTA, CDR2 FQGNSA. There are 15 residues in the CDR3. The CDR3 DNA reads TGTGCCAGCAGCTTAGGGTCAGCGACTAATTCACCCCTCCACTTT. It encodes CASSLGSATNSPLHF.

The chain combines TRBV7-9 with TRBJ2-7; 9 bases are shared with TRBD2. The CDR3 loop spans 14 amino acids. J lost 2 bases, V lost 3 bases, and 2 bases had no gene match. The germline CDR1 and CDR2 sequences are SEHNR and FQNEAQ (reference sequence). The chain's CDR3 is CASSFSGSPYEQYF. CDR3 DNA sequence: TGTGCCAGCAGCTTTAGCGGGAGTCCCTACGAGCAGTACTTC. Filled out from reference TRBV7-9 and TRBJ2-7, the complete variable domain reads DTGVSQNPRHKITKRGQNVTFRCDPISEHNRLYWYRQTLGQGPEFLTYFQNEAQLEKSRLLSDRFSAERPKGSFSTLEIQRTEQGDSAMYLCASSFSGSPYEQYFGPGTRLTVT.

This sequence joins TRBV5-4 and TRBJ2-3, with 12 bases identical to TRBD2. Germline loops: CDR1 SGHNT, CDR2 YYREEE (reference sequence). The CDR3 loop spans 17 amino acids. Losses at the gene ends were 1 base for V and 8 bases for J; bases not matched to a gene: 11. The CDR3 region has the DNA TGTGCCAGCAGCTTGAAGTCTAGCGGGGGGGACCTAGGTACGCAGTATTTT. This codes for CASSLKSSGGDLGTQYF. Full variable domain (remainder filled in from reference TRBV5-4 and TRBJ2-3): ETGVTQSPTHLIKTRGQQVTLRCSSQSGHNTVSWYQQALGQGPQFIFQYYREEENGRGNFPPRFSGLQFPNYSSELNVNALELDDSALYLCASSLKSSGGDLGTQYFGPGTRLTVL.

The chain is built from TRBV11-2 and TRBJ2-7; TRBD2 aligns across 11 bases. V was clipped by 6 bases and J by 5 bases; unmatched bases: 9. The CDR3 is 15 amino acids. Germline assignment: CDR1 SGHAT and CDR2 FQNNGV. The CDR3, as DNA: TGTGCCAGCAGTCAAACTAGCGGGAGTGGGGACGAGCAGTACTTC. It is translated as CASSQTSGSGDEQYF.

The chain recombines TRBV5-4 with TRBJ2-3, with D possibly matching TRBD1 (5 bases). Trimming pared 0 bases from V and 4 bases from J, leaving 9 bases between. Germline V gene data show CDR1 as SGHNT and CDR2 as YYREEE (reference sequence). The CDR3 is made up of 14 amino acids. DNA of the CDR3: TGTGCCAGCAGCTTGGAGGGGCAGGCAGATACGCAGTATTTT. Translation: CASSLEGQADTQYF.

This chain joins TRBV28 and TRBJ1-6, with a possible D match to TRBD1 (5 bases). The CDR3 runs 15 residues. Germline values: CDR1 MDHEN, CDR2 SYDVKM. Trimming took off 6 bases at V and 1 base at J, with 10 bases between the two ends. The CDR3 loop is CASRLQGSYNSPLHF. In DNA form, the CDR3 reads TGTGCCAGCAGGCTGCAGGGATCCTATAATTCACCCCTCCACTTT. Full variable domain (remainder filled in from reference TRBV28 and TRBJ1-6): DVKVTQSSRYLVKRTGEKVFLECVQDMDHENMFWYRQDPGLGLRLIYFSYDVKMKEKGDIPEGYSVSREKKERFSLILESASTNQTSMYLCASRLQGSYNSPLHFGNGTRLTVT.

The V call is TRBV10-2, the J call TRBJ2-1; D possibly corresponds to TRBD2 (6 bases). Trimming stripped 8 bases from V and 8 bases from J, with 13 bases between. The CDR3 extends over 12 amino acids. Germline values: CDR1 WSHSY, CDR2 SAAADI. CDR3 nucleotides: TGCGCCAGCGGGGACTTAGCCCATGAGCAGTTCTTC. It is translated as CASGDLAHEQFF.

This rearrangement joins TRBV24-1 to TRBJ2-1; 10 bases fit TRBD1. The CDR3 covers 15 residues. Per the germline V gene, CDR1 is KGHDR and CDR2 is SFDVKD. Trimming removed 5 bases from V and 5 bases from J; junction bases left unmatched: 5. CDR3: CATSGSGTGDNEQFF. The DNA of the CDR3 is TGTGCCACCAGTGGAAGCGGGACAGGGGACAATGAGCAGTTCTTC.

The gene calls are TRBV6-2 or TRBV6-3 and TRBJ2-7; D possibly corresponds to TRBD2 (5 bases). Germline lookup yields CDR1 MNHEY and CDR2 SVGEGT. The CDR3 consists of 12 residues. V lost 5 bases and J lost 2, with 7 bases in between. The CDR3 DNA is TGTGCCAGCAGTGGGGAGCCCTACGAGCAGTACTTC. Translating it yields CASSGEPYEQYF.

The CDR3 nucleotides read TGTGCCTGGACTAGCGAGTCCTACGAGCAGTACTTC. As protein: CAWTSESYEQYF. The chain combines TRBV2 with TRBJ2-7; 9 bases line up with TRBD2. The junction had 3 bases not matched to a gene; V was cut back by 11 bases and J by 1 base. CDR1 and CDR2 from the germline V gene are SNHLY and FYNNEI. The CDR3 totals 12 residues.